This entry lists 8 T cell receptor beta chains sequenced from one sample in a study of memory CD4+ T cells and cytomegalovirus serostatus. The sort gate was single viable CD3+CD4+CD8-CD45RO+ cells for memory CD4+ T cells. Clones were sequenced by immunoSEQ multiplex PCR, and TCRdb holds only the in-frame ones, with some missing. The sample holds about 75,000 clones, around four fifths seen once. The sequenced sample consisted of memory CD4+ T cells from blood. The receptors stem from an adult in good health and CMV-seropositive.

This chain uses TRBV12-5 with TRBJ1-5; TRBD1 might be the D (5 bases). Germline lookup yields CDR1 LGHNT and CDR2 FRNRAP. V dropped 0 bases and J dropped 6 bases, with 15 bases sitting between them. This CDR3 region has 16 residues. The CDR3 region has the DNA TGTGCTAGTGGTTTGGTAACAACGGGGGAAAGTCAGCCCCAGCATTTT. This gives the protein CASGLVTTGESQPQHF.

This clone showed up just a few times. The V and J genes are TRBV2 and TRBJ1-2, with D unresolved. The V and J ends lost 4 bases and 8 bases respectively, with 14 bases between them. The germline V gene encodes CDR1 SNHLY and CDR2 FYNNEI. The length of the CDR3 is 13 residues. CDR3 loop: CASSGGVIGGYTF. In nucleotides, the CDR3 is TGTGCCAGCAGTGGTGGTGTGATTGGCGGCTACACCTTC.

The chain carries TRBV15 and TRBJ1-1; D may be TRBD1 (5 bases). The CDR3 length is 14 residues. Germline CDR1 is LNHNV and CDR2 is YYDKDF (reference sequence). Trimming removed 3 bases at V and 0 bases at J, with 8 bases between. This chain's CDR3 is CATSRGVVNTEAFF. The CDR3 nucleotides read TGTGCCACCAGCAGGGGGGTTGTGAACACTGAAGCTTTCTTT. The entire variable domain, with the rest obtained from reference TRBV15 and TRBJ1-1, is as follows: DAMVIQNPRYQVTQFGKPVTLSCSQTLNHNVMYWYQQKSSQAPKLLFHYYDKDFNNEADTPDNFQSRRPNTSFCFLDIRSPGLGDTAMYLCATSRGVVNTEAFFGQGTRLTVV.

The CDR3 is CASSPPRTGVFEQFF. CDR3 in DNA: TGTGCCAGCTCACCACCGAGGACAGGGGTGTTCGAGCAGTTCTTC. The chain uses TRBV18 and TRBJ2-1; TRBD1 aligns across 9 bases. This CDR3 comprises 15 residues. Per germline, CDR1 KGHSH and CDR2 LQKENI. V lost 0 bases, J lost 10 bases, and 7 bases stayed unmatched.

The CDR3: CASSHKGTWYTGELFF. CDR3 DNA: TGTGCCAGCAGCCACAAGGGGACCTGGTACACCGGGGAGCTGTTTTTT. The genes are TRBV14 and TRBJ2-2; D tentatively reads TRBD1 or TRBD2 (5 bases each). CDR3 length: 16 amino acids. From germline, CDR1 is SGHDN and CDR2 FVKESK. Between the trimmed V and J ends, which lost 3 bases and 3 bases, there was a span of 14 bases.

This clone has more than one count but fewer than ten. The chain carries TRBV5-1 and TRBJ2-1; 11 bases map to TRBD1. Germline V gene sequence: CDR1 SGHRS, CDR2 YFSETQ. The J segment lost 6 bases and the V segment lost 0 bases, leaving 2 bases of the junction unmatched. The CDR3 totals 15 residues. The CDR3 protein is CASSLGGTGGNEQFF. For the CDR3, the DNA is TGCGCCAGCAGCTTGGGCGGGACAGGGGGCAATGAGCAGTTCTTC. Combining the CDR3 with reference TRBV5-1 and TRBJ2-1 gives the whole variable domain KAGVTQTPRYLIKTRGQQVTLSCSPISGHRSVSWYQQTPGQGLQFLFEYFSETQRNKGNFPGRFSGRQFSNSRSEMNVSTLELGDSALYLCASSLGGTGGNEQFFGPGTRLTVL.

The chain is built from TRBV29-1 and TRBJ2-7; D remains ambiguous. CDR1 is SQVTM and CDR2 is ANQGSEA in the germline V gene. The CDR3 length is 14 residues. V lost 4 bases and J 1 base, leaving 14 bases between the germline ends. In nucleotides, the CDR3 is TGCAGCGTTGTTACATCTTTCGGATCCTACGAGCAGTACTTC. As protein: CSVVTSFGSYEQYF.

This chain links TRBV7-6 with TRBJ2-5; perhaps TRBD2 as D (7 bases). Germline values: CDR1 SGHVS, CDR2 FNYEAQ. CDR3 length: 17 residues. V was trimmed by 5 bases and J by 3 bases, leaving 22 bases between them. CDR3 bases: TGTGCCAGCAGCATCACCGGGGGCGGGAGTGGGGAAGAGACCCAGTACTTC. Translation gives CASSITGGGSGEETQYF.